This T cell receptor beta chain was sequenced for a study of T cells after yellow fever vaccination. Study findings and constraints: Repertoires sorted by FACS could include abundant clonotypes that are contaminants from the bulk population.

Germline lookup yields CDR1 SNHLY and CDR2 FYNNEI. This CDR3 region has 14 residues. V was shortened by 5 bases and J by 5 bases, with 15 bases between the two germline ends. Details on this clonotype: Its antigen is still unknown.

Using its own MiXCR run on the 5' RACE reads, TCRdb lists one record per CDR3 protein. The data hold 500,000 to 650,000 distinct CDR3 sequences, with around an eighth observed a single time. The source material was PBMCs, sampled on the day of the yellow fever booster vaccination. The rearrangement joins TRBV2 to TRBJ1-2; a weak D match, TRBD1 (5 bases). This receptor was identified in a man aged 25-45 years who received the YFV17D yellow fever vaccine. Here the CDR3 reads CASSLRQIAYGYTF. In DNA, the CDR3 is TGTGCCAGCAGTCTGAGACAGATAGCTTATGGCTACACCTTC.